This T cell receptor beta chain was captured by sequencing in a study of technical replicates of blood from several donors. The data were produced by immunoSEQ multiplex PCR, yet TCRdb's version contains in-frame clones alone and is incomplete. The sample holds some 73,000 clones; approximately 91% are singletons and the top ten take about 4.7%. Per germline, CDR1 LGHNA and CDR2 YNFKEQ. There are 19 residues in the CDR3. The ends lost 1 base at V and 1 base at J; junction bases unmatched: 16. This TCR was recovered from a human donor in good health. Some clones in this sample may be carry-over from other donors' samples. The chain couples TRBV4-2 to TRBJ2-7; 7 bases match TRBD2. Sequenced: PBMCs. The CDR3 DNA reads as TGTGCCAGCAGCCAAGGGGGAGTATCTATTGCGGGAGAGTCCTACGAGCAGTACTTC. Its protein is CASSQGGVSIAGESYEQYF.